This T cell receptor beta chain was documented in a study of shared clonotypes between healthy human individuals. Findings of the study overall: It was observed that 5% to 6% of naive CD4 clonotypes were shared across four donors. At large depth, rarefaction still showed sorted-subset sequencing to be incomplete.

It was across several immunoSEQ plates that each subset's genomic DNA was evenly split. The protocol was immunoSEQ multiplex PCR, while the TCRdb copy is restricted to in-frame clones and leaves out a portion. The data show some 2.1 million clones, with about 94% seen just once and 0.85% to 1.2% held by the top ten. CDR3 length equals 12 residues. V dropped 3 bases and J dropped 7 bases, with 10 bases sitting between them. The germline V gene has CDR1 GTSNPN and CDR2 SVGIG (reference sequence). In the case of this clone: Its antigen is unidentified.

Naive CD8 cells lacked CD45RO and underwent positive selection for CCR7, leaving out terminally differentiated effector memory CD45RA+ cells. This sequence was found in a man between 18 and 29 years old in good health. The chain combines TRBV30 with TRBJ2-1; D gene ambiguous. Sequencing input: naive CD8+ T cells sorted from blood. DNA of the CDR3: TGTGCCTGGAGGCATGACGGTAATGAGCAGTTCTTC. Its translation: CAWRHDGNEQFF.